This T cell receptor beta chain was identified in a study of shared clonotypes between healthy human individuals. Study summary: The plates for each donor numbered three CD4 naive, three CD4 memory, two CD8 naive and one CD8 memory.

TCRdb keeps only in-frame clones here, not all; method: immunoSEQ multiplex PCR. Of fewer than 2.5 million clones listed, 93% are singletons. Germline V gene sequence: CDR1 MDHEN, CDR2 SYDVKM. CDR3 length: 14 residues. Trimming left V 7 bases short and J 2 bases short, with 15 bases between. Sequenced: naive CD4+ T cells from PBMCs. As to subset: CD45RA+ positively selected. V gene TRBV28 combines with J gene TRBJ2-7; D may be TRBD1 (5 bases). This sequence originates from a man younger than 35 in good health. Some clones in this sample may be carry-over from other donors' samples. CDR3 bases: TGTGCCAGCACAATTCAGGGTCCTCCCTACGAGCAGTACTTC. The encoded protein is CASTIQGPPYEQYF.